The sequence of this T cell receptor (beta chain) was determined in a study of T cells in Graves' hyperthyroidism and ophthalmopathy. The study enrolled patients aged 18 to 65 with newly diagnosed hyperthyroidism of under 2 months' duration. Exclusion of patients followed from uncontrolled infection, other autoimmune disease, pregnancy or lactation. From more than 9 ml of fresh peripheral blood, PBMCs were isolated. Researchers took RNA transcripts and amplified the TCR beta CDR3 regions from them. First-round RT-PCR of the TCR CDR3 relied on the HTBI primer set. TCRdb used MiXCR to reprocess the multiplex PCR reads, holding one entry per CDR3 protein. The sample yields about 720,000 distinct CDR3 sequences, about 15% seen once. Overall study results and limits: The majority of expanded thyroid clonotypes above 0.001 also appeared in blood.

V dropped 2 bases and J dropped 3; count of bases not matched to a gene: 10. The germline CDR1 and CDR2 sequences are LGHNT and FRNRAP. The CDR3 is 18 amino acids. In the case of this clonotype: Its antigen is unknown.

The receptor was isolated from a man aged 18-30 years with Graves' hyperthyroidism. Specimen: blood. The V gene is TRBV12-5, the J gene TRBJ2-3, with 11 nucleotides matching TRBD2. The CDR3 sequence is CASGLPPKTSGSTDTQYF. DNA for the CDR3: TGTGCTAGTGGTTTGCCGCCGAAAACTAGCGGGAGTACAGATACGCAGTATTTT.